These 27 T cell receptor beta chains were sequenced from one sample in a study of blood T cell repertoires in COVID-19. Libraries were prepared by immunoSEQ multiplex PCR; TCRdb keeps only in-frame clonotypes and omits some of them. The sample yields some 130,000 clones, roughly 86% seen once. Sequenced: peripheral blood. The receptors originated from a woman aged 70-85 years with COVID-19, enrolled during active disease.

The CDR3 loop is CASSQAATRGQPQHF. The DNA for the CDR3 is TGCGCCAGCAGCCAAGCTGCAACCCGGGGGCAGCCCCAGCATTTT. The rearrangement uses TRBV4-1 and TRBJ1-5; D perhaps matches TRBD1 (5 bases). The V gene's germline CDR1 is MGHRA and CDR2 YSYEKL. The CDR3 has 15 residues. Trimming took off 1 base at V and 7 bases at J, with 14 bases between the two ends.

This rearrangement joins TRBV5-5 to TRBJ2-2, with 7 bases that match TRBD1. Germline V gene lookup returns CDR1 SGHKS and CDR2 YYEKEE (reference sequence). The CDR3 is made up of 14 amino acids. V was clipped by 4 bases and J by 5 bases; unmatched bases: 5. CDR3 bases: TGTGCCAGCAGCGTGGACAGGTTAACCGGGGAGCTGTTTTTT. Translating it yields CASSVDRLTGELFF. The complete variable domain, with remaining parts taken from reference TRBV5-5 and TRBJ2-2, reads DAGVTQSPTHLIKTRGQQVTLRCSPISGHKSVSWYQQVLGQGPQFIFQYYEKEERGRGNFPDRFSARQFPNYSSELNVNALLLGDSALYLCASSVDRLTGELFFGEGSRLTVL.

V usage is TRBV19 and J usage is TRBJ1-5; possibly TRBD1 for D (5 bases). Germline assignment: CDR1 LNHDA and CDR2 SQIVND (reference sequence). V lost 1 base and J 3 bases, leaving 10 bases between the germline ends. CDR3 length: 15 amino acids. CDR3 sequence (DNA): TGTGCCAGTAGTATAGTGGGGACTTACAATCAGCCCCAGCATTTT. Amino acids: CASSIVGTYNQPQHF.

The CDR3 is CASSLASTNEQYF. DNA of the CDR3: TGTGCCAGCAGCTTGGCCAGTACAAATGAGCAGTACTTC. J is TRBJ2-7 and V is TRBV5-4; D gene unclear. V dropped 0 bases and J dropped 7 bases, with 11 bases sitting between them. This CDR3 spans 13 amino acids. CDR1 is SGHNT and CDR2 is YYREEE in the germline V gene (reference sequence).

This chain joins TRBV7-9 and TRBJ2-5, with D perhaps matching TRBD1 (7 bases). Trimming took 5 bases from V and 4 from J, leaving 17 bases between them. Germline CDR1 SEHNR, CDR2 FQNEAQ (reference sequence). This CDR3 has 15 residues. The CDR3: CASSLRQGGSETQYF. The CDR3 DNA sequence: TGTGCCAGCAGCCTCAGACAGGGAGGTTCAGAGACCCAGTACTTC. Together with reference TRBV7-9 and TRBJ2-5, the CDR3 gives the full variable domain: DTGVSQNPRHKITKRGQNVTFRCDPISEHNRLYWYRQTLGQGPEFLTYFQNEAQLEKSRLLSDRFSAERPKGSFSTLEIQRTEQGDSAMYLCASSLRQGGSETQYFGPGTRLLVL.

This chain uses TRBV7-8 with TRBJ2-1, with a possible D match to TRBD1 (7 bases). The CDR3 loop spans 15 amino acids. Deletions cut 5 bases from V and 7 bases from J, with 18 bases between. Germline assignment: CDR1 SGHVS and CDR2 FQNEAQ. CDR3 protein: CASSPSGRGRNEQFF. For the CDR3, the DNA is TGTGCCAGCAGCCCCTCCGGCAGGGGGAGGAATGAGCAGTTCTTC. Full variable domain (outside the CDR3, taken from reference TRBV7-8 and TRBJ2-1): GAGVSQSPRYKVAKRGQDVALRCDPISGHVSLFWYQQALGQGPEFLTYFQNEAQLDKSGLPSDRFFAERPEGSVSTLKIQRTQQEDSAVYLCASSPSGRGRNEQFFGPGTRLTVL.

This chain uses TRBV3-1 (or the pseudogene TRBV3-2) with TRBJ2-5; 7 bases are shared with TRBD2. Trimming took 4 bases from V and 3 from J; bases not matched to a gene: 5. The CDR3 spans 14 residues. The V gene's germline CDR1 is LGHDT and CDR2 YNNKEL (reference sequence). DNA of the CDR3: TGTGCCAGCAGCCGCCGGGACTACAAAGAGACCCAGTACTTC. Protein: CASSRRDYKETQYF.

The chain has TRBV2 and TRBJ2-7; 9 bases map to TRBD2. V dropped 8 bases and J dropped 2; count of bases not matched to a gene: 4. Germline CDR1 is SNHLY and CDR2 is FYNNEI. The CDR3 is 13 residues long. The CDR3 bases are TGTGCCAGCGGCGGGGGGGAAGCCTACGAGCAGTACTTC. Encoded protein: CASGGGEAYEQYF. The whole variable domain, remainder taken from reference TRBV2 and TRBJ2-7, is EPEVTQTPSHQVTQMGQEVILRCVPISNHLYFYWYRQILGQKVEFLVSFYNNEISEKSEIFDDQFSVERPDGSNFTLKIRSTKLEDSAMYFCASGGGEAYEQYFGPGTRLTVT.

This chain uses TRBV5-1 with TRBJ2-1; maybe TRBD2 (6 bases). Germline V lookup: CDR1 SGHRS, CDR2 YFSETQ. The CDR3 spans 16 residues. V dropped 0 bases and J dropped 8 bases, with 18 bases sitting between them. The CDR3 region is CASSLAGGAGSYEQFF. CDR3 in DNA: TGCGCCAGCAGCTTGGCAGGTGGAGCGGGTAGCTATGAGCAGTTCTTC.

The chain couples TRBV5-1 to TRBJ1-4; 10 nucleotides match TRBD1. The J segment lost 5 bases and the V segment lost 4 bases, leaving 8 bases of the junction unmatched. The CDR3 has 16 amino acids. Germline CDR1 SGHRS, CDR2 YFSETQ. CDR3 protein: CASSPGPGQGNEKLFF. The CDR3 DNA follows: TGCGCCAGCAGCCCTGGTCCGGGACAGGGGAATGAAAAACTGTTTTTT. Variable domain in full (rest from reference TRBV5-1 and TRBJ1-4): KAGVTQTPRYLIKTRGQQVTLSCSPISGHRSVSWYQQTPGQGLQFLFEYFSETQRNKGNFPGRFSGRQFSNSRSEMNVSTLELGDSALYLCASSPGPGQGNEKLFFGSGTQLSVL.

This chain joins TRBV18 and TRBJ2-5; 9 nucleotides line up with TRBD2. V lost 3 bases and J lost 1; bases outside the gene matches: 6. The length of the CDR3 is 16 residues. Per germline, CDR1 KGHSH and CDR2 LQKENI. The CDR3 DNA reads TGTGCCAGCTCACCTGTAGCTAGCGGGACCCAAGAGACCCAGTACTTC. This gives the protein CASSPVASGTQETQYF.

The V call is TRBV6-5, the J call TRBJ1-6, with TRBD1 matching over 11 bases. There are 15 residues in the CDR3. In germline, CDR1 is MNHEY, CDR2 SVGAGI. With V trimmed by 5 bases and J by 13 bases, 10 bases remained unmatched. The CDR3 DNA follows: TGTGCCAGCAGTCAGGGGACAGGGGGTCTAGGTCCCCTCCACTTT. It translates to CASSQGTGGLGPLHF.

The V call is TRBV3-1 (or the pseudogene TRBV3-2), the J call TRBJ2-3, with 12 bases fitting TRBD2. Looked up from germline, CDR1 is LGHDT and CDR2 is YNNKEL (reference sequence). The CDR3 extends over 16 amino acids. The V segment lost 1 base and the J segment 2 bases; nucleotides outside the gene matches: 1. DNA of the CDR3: TGTGCCAGCAGCCAAGGGACTAGCGGGGCCACAGATACGCAGTATTTT. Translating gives CASSQGTSGATDTQYF.

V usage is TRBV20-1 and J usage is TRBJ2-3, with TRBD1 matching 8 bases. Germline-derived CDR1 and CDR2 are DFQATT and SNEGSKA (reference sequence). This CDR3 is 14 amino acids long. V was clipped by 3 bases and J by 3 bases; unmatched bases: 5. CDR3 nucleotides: TGCAGTGCTAGTGGTCAGGGGGCAACAGATACGCAGTATTTT. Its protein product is CSASGQGATDTQYF.

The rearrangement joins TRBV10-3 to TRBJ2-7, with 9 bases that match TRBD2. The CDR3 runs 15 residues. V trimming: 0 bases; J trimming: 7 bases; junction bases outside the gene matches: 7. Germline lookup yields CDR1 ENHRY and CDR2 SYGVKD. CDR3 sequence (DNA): TGTGCCATCAGTGAGTCGGCGGGGGGGCGAAGAGAGCAGTACTTC. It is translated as CAISESAGGRREQYF.

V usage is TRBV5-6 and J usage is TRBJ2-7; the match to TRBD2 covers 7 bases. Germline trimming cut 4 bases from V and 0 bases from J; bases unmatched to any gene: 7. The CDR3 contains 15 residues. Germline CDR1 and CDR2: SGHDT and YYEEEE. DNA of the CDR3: TGTGCCAGCAGCAGAGGGGACTACAGCTCCTACGAGCAGTACTTC. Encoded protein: CASSRGDYSSYEQYF.

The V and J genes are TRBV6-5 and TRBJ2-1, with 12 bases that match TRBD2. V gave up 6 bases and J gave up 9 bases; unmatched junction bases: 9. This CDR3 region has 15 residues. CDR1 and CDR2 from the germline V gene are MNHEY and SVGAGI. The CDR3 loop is CASRLTSGGLTEQFF. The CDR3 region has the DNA TGTGCCAGCAGGCTCACTAGCGGGGGGTTAACTGAGCAGTTCTTC.

The CDR3 DNA is TGTGCCAGCAGCCAAAGGGGGGAGGGCCAAGAGACCCAGTACTTC. Amino acids: CASSQRGEGQETQYF. V usage is TRBV3-1 (or the pseudogene TRBV3-2) and J usage is TRBJ2-5; possibly TRBD2 for D (7 bases). The V end lost 2 bases, the J end lost 1 base, and 11 bases lay between the germline ends. Germline CDR1 reads LGHDT; CDR2 reads YNNKEL (reference sequence). The CDR3 runs to 15 residues.

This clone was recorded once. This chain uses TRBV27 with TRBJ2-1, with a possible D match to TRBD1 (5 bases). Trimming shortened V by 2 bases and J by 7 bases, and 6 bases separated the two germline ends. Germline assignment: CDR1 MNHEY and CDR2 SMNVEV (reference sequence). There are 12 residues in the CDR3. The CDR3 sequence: CASSLTGNEQFF. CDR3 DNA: TGTGCCAGCAGTTTAACAGGTAATGAGCAGTTCTTC.

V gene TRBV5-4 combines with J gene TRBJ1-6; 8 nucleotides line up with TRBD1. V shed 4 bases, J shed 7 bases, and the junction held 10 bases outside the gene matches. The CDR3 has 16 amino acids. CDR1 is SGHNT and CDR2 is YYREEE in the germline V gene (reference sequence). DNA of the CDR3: TGTGCCAGCAGCCAAGGACAGGGAATGAGGAATTCACCCCTCCACTTT. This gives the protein CASSQGQGMRNSPLHF. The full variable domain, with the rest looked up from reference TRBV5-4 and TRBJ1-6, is ETGVTQSPTHLIKTRGQQVTLRCSSQSGHNTVSWYQQALGQGPQFIFQYYREEENGRGNFPPRFSGLQFPNYSSELNVNALELDDSALYLCASSQGQGMRNSPLHFGNGTRLTVT.

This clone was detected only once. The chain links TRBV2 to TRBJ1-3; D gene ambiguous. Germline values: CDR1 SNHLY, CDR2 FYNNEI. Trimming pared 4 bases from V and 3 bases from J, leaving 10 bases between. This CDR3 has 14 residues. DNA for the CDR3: TGTGCCAGCAGTGTGTGGGGAGTTGGAAACACCATATATTTT. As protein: CASSVWGVGNTIYF.

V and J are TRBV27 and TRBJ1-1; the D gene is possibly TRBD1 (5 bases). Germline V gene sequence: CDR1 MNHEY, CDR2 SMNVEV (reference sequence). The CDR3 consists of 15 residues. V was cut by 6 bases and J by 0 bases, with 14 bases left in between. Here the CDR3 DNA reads TGTGCCAGCAGACGGAGGGGCGAAATGAACACTGAAGCTTTCTTT. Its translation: CASRRRGEMNTEAFF.

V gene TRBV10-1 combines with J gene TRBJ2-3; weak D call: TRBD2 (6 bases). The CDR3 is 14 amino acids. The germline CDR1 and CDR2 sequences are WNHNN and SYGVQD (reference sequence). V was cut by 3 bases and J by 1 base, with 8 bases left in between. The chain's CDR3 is CASSDGGGTDTQYF. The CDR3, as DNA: TGCGCCAGCAGTGACGGCGGGGGCACAGATACGCAGTATTTT.

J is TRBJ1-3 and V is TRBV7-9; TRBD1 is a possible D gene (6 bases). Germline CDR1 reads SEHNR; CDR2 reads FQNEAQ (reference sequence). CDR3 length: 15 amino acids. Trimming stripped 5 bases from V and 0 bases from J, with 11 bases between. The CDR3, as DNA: TGTGCCAGCAGCGCACAGGGAGTCTCTGGAAACACCATATATTTT. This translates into CASSAQGVSGNTIYF.

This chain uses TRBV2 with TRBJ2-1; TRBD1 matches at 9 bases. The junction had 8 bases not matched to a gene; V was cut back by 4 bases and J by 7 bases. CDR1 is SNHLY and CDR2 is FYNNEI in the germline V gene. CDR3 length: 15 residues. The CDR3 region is CASSADRGSGNEQFF. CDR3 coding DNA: TGTGCCAGCAGTGCGGACAGGGGCAGTGGGAATGAGCAGTTCTTC.

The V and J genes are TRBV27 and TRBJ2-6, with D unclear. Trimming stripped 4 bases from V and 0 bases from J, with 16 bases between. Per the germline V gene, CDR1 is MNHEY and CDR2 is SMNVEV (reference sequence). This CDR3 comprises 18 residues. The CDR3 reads CASSSYAPRVSGANVLTF. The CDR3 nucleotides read TGTGCCAGCAGTTCCTACGCCCCCCGGGTCTCTGGGGCCAACGTCCTGACTTTC.

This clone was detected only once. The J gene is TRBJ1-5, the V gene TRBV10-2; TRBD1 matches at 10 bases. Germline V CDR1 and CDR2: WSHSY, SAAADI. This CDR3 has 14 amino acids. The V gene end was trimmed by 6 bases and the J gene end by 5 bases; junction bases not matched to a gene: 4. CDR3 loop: CASSPTGGDQPQHF. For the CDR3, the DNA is TGCGCCAGCAGCCCGACAGGGGGCGATCAGCCCCAGCATTTT.